What follows are 23 T cell receptor beta chains derived from one specimen sequenced in a study of cytomegalovirus exposure and HLA in healthy donors. 60 Vbeta and 13 Jbeta primers were used in PCR. Data came from immunoSEQ multiplex PCR; TCRdb stores just in-frame clones and leaves some out. The table shows 100,000 to 150,000 clones, with over 70% occurring only once. Sample: PBMCs. Receptors were obtained from a woman between 18 and 29 years old in good health and CMV-seronegative.

V gene TRBV28 combines with J gene TRBJ2-5, with 11 bases that match TRBD1. Germline CDR1 is MDHEN and CDR2 is SYDVKM. This CDR3 spans 15 amino acids. V trimming: 5 bases; J trimming: 5 bases; junction bases outside the gene matches: 7. CDR3 DNA sequence: TGTGCCAGCAGTCGGACAGGGGGCGCGTGGGAGACCCAGTACTTC. Residues: CASSRTGGAWETQYF.

J is TRBJ2-7 and V is TRBV2, with 12 nucleotides matching TRBD2. The germline gives CDR1 SNHLY, CDR2 FYNNEI. The V and J ends lost 6 bases and 3 bases, in that order; junction bases with no gene match: 6. This CDR3 is 15 amino acids long. The CDR3 loop is CASRETSGSIYEQYF. The CDR3 region has the DNA TGTGCCAGCAGGGAGACTAGCGGGAGTATCTACGAGCAGTACTTC. The full variable domain, completed using reference TRBV2 and TRBJ2-7, is EPEVTQTPSHQVTQMGQEVILRCVPISNHLYFYWYRQILGQKVEFLVSFYNNEISEKSEIFDDQFSVERPDGSNFTLKIRSTKLEDSAMYFCASRETSGSIYEQYFGPGTRLTVT.

The chain uses TRBV29-1 and TRBJ2-2; the match to TRBD2 covers 7 bases. The CDR3 has 17 amino acids. The V and J ends lost 2 bases and 7 bases, in that order; junction bases with no gene match: 16. Germline CDR1 is SQVTM and CDR2 is ANQGSEA. CDR3 sequence: CSVEHPVAGAPHGELFF. CDR3 coding DNA: TGCAGCGTTGAACATCCGGTTGCGGGAGCCCCGCACGGGGAGCTGTTTTTT.

This clone was seen just once. The CDR3 region is CASSDEIGANYGYTF. The CDR3 DNA follows: TGTGCCAGCAGTGATGAGATTGGAGCTAACTATGGCTACACCTTC. The rearrangement links TRBV6-1 to TRBJ1-2; D ambiguous. With 3 bases removed from V and 0 bases from J, the gap between germline ends came to 11 bases. The length of the CDR3 is 15 residues. CDR1 and CDR2 (germline): MNHNS, SASEGT.

The chain carries TRBV30 and TRBJ1-2; the D gene is possibly TRBD1 (5 bases). Germline loops: CDR1 GTSNPN, CDR2 SVGIG (reference sequence). The CDR3 has 15 residues. With 2 bases removed from V and 5 bases from J, the gap between germline ends came to 18 bases. CDR3 amino acids: CAWSLDWGGNYGYTF. The CDR3 DNA reads TGTGCCTGGAGTCTCGACTGGGGGGGGAATTATGGCTACACCTTC.

The V gene is TRBV12-5, the J gene TRBJ1-1; TRBD1 is a possible D gene (5 bases). Looked up from germline, CDR1 is LGHNT and CDR2 is FRNRAP. The V end was cut by 11 bases, the J end by 3 bases, with 16 bases between. The CDR3 has 13 amino acids. DNA for the CDR3: TGTGCTGGCCGGGCCGGGGGAGACACTGAAGCTTTCTTT. Translation: CAGRAGGDTEAFF.

This clone was counted only a few times. The V gene is TRBV5-6, the J gene TRBJ1-1; D gene unclear. In germline, CDR1 is SGHDT, CDR2 YYEEEE. The CDR3 covers 11 residues. V was cut by 4 bases and J by 7 bases, with 8 bases left in between. In DNA form, the CDR3 reads TGTGCCAGCAGCGGAGTTCGTGAAGCTTTCTTT. Translation gives CASSGVREAFF.

The V gene is TRBV9, the J gene TRBJ2-1, with TRBD2 matching 10 bases. J was trimmed by 3 bases and V by 2 bases; bases with no gene match: 5. The CDR3 runs 16 residues. CDR1 is SGDLS, CDR2 YYNGEE, per germline. CDR3 in DNA: TGTGCCAGCAGCGTGGATGTAGCGGGGGGCTACAATGAGCAGTTCTTC. It is translated as CASSVDVAGGYNEQFF.

The chain carries TRBV15 and TRBJ2-7, with TRBD2 identical over 14 bases. V lost 5 bases, J lost 3 bases, and 3 bases stayed unmatched. CDR1 is LNHNV and CDR2 is YYDKDF in the germline V gene (reference sequence). The CDR3 consists of 15 residues. CDR3 in amino acids: CATSPGLAGGYEQYF. The CDR3, as DNA: TGTGCCACCAGCCCTGGACTAGCGGGAGGCTACGAGCAGTACTTC.

The rearrangement links TRBV29-1 to TRBJ2-7; D possibly corresponds to TRBD1 (5 bases). Germline CDR1 and CDR2: SQVTM and ANQGSEA. V was clipped by 4 bases and J by 3 bases, with 19 bases between them. The CDR3 loop spans 15 amino acids. This CDR3 reads CSVAGHGVKSYEQYF. CDR3 nucleotide sequence: TGCAGCGTTGCTGGACACGGAGTAAAAAGCTACGAGCAGTACTTC.

The chain couples TRBV5-1 to TRBJ1-1; a possible D gene is TRBD1 (5 bases). Per germline, CDR1 SGHRS and CDR2 YFSETQ. V was shortened by 3 bases and J by 3 bases, with 12 bases between the two germline ends. The CDR3 is made up of 14 amino acids. The CDR3 DNA is TGCGCCAGCAGCTGGGGCCCAGTCGACACTGAAGCTTTCTTT. Translating it yields CASSWGPVDTEAFF. The complete variable domain, with remaining parts taken from reference TRBV5-1 and TRBJ1-1, reads KAGVTQTPRYLIKTRGQQVTLSCSPISGHRSVSWYQQTPGQGLQFLFEYFSETQRNKGNFPGRFSGRQFSNSRSEMNVSTLELGDSALYLCASSWGPVDTEAFFGQGTRLTVV.

J is TRBJ1-1 and V is TRBV29-1; D not resolved. In germline, CDR1 is SQVTM, CDR2 ANQGSEA. The germline V and J ends were trimmed by 3 bases and 0 bases, with 8 bases remaining between them. The length of the CDR3 is 13 residues. CDR3: CSVETGMNTEAFF. The CDR3 DNA is TGCAGCGTTGAGACGGGTATGAACACTGAAGCTTTCTTT.

The chain uses TRBV27 and TRBJ2-3; 8 nucleotides line up with TRBD2. The CDR3 loop spans 16 amino acids. Germline assignment: CDR1 MNHEY and CDR2 SMNVEV (reference sequence). J gave up 1 base and V 4 bases, and 7 bases lay outside the gene matches. The chain's CDR3 is CASSWSGSRGTDTQYF. In DNA, the CDR3 is TGTGCCAGCAGTTGGAGCGGGAGTAGGGGCACAGATACGCAGTATTTT.

The chain carries TRBV5-1 and TRBJ2-5; TRBD2 aligns across 11 bases. The junction had 9 bases not matched to a gene; V was cut back by 6 bases and J by 5 bases. In germline, CDR1 is SGHRS, CDR2 YFSETQ. There are 15 residues in the CDR3. The CDR3, as DNA: TGCGCCAGCACCCCAGTAGCGGGAGGGCAGGAGACCCAGTACTTC. Translated: CASTPVAGGQETQYF. The variable domain in full, completed from reference TRBV5-1 and TRBJ2-5, reads KAGVTQTPRYLIKTRGQQVTLSCSPISGHRSVSWYQQTPGQGLQFLFEYFSETQRNKGNFPGRFSGRQFSNSRSEMNVSTLELGDSALYLCASTPVAGGQETQYFGPGTRLLVL.

V gene TRBV7-9 combines with J gene TRBJ2-6; no definite D call. The CDR3 is 16 residues long. Trimming stripped 7 bases from V and 0 bases from J, with 13 bases between. Germline-derived CDR1 and CDR2 are SEHNR and FQNEAQ (reference sequence). The CDR3, as DNA: TGTGCCAGCACCCCGCCCTCGGGCTCTGGGGCCAACGTCCTGACTTTC. Encoded protein: CASTPPSGSGANVLTF.

A single count supports this clone. The chain is built from TRBV18 and TRBJ1-1; D not certain. The V gene lost 6 bases and the J gene lost 0 bases, with 20 bases spanning the gap. Germline assignment: CDR1 KGHSH and CDR2 LQKENI. The CDR3 is 17 residues long. CDR3 bases: TGTGCCAGCTCCGATGCTATCCTAGGAAGACTGAACACTGAAGCTTTCTTT. Protein: CASSDAILGRLNTEAFF. Filled out from reference TRBV18 and TRBJ1-1, the complete variable domain reads NAGVMQNPRHLVRRRGQEARLRCSPMKGHSHVYWYRQLPEEGLKFMVYLQKENIIDESGMPKERFSAEFPKEGPSILRIQQVVRGDSAAYFCASSDAILGRLNTEAFFGQGTRLTVV.

The chain combines TRBV6-1 with TRBJ2-7, with a possible D match to TRBD1 (6 bases). CDR3 length equals 13 residues. V lost 4 bases to trimming and J lost 3 bases, with 10 bases between them. In germline, CDR1 is MNHNS, CDR2 SASEGT. Here the CDR3 DNA reads TGTGCCAGCAGTGCGGGGACAATCTACGAGCAGTACTTC. Translating gives CASSAGTIYEQYF.

V is TRBV1 and J is TRBJ2-1; TRBD1 is taken as the D call from the table, unchecked against the DNA. TRBV1 is a documented pseudogene. The CDR3 contains 13 residues. CDR3 nucleotides: TGCACCAGCCCATCGGGACAGTACAATGAGCAGTTCTTC. Protein product: CTSPSGQYNEQFF.

The chain links TRBV5-6 to TRBJ2-7; TRBD1 matches at 9 bases. Unmatched junction bases numbered 4, after V lost 1 base and J lost 5 bases. Germline V lookup: CDR1 SGHDT, CDR2 YYEEEE. The CDR3 sequence is 14 residues long. CDR3: CASSLMGQGNEQYF. CDR3 bases: TGTGCCAGCAGCTTGATGGGACAGGGAAACGAGCAGTACTTC.

J is TRBJ2-7 and V is TRBV12-5; 9 nucleotides line up with TRBD1. Per the germline V gene, CDR1 is LGHNT and CDR2 is FRNRAP. The length of the CDR3 is 17 residues. J lost 5 bases, V lost 1 base, and 12 bases had no gene match. CDR3 region: CASGLGTGGLREHEQYF. Written as DNA, the CDR3 is TGTGCTAGTGGTTTGGGTACAGGGGGCCTCAGGGAACACGAGCAGTACTTC.

The CDR3 is CASSRQGIYEQYF. The CDR3 region has the DNA TGTGCCAGCAGTCGCCAGGGTATCTACGAGCAGTACTTC. This chain uses TRBV2 with TRBJ2-7, with D perhaps matching TRBD1 (5 bases). The V end lost 5 bases, the J end lost 3 bases, and 11 bases lay between the germline ends. The CDR3 contains 13 residues. Per the germline V gene, CDR1 is SNHLY and CDR2 is FYNNEI.

The chain recombines TRBV19 with TRBJ2-1; the D gene is possibly TRBD2 (6 bases). Germline values: CDR1 LNHDA, CDR2 SQIVND (reference sequence). The CDR3 is made up of 14 amino acids. V was shortened by 2 bases and J by 10 bases, with 15 bases between the two germline ends. The CDR3 sequence is CASSITGDPQEQFF. DNA for the CDR3: TGTGCCAGTAGTATAACGGGGGACCCCCAGGAGCAGTTCTTC.

This chain connects TRBV7-8 to TRBJ2-1; 8 bases fit TRBD2. J gave up 6 bases and V 2 bases, and 12 bases lay outside the gene matches. This CDR3 is built from 17 residues. The germline V gene encodes CDR1 SGHVS and CDR2 FQNEAQ. CDR3 protein: CASSLQIPGLVGNEQFF. In nucleotides, the CDR3 is TGTGCCAGCAGCTTACAAATTCCGGGACTAGTAGGCAATGAGCAGTTCTTC.